This paragraph covers one TCR beta chain sequence. These data originate in a study of shared clonotypes between healthy human individuals. Here immunoSEQ multiplex PCR was the method, and the copy in TCRdb shows in-frame clones only, minus some. The data show some 2.1 million clones, about 94% seen once. Trimming removed 1 base at V and 7 bases at J, with 17 bases between. The germline CDR1 and CDR2 sequences are MNHEY and SMNVEV (reference sequence). The CDR3 runs 16 residues. Naive CD8 cells lacked CD45RO, underwent positive selection for CCR7 and left out terminally differentiated effector memory CD45RA+ cells.

What was sequenced was naive CD8+ T cells from PBMCs. This TCR derives from a man between 18 and 35 years old in good health. Some clones in this sample may be carry-over from other donors' samples. The chain joins TRBV27 to TRBJ2-1; tentatively, D is TRBD1 or TRBD2 (6 bases each). CDR3 loop: CASSLWGASTGNEQFF. The CDR3 DNA follows: TGTGCCAGCAGTTTATGGGGGGCTAGTACGGGTAATGAGCAGTTCTTC.